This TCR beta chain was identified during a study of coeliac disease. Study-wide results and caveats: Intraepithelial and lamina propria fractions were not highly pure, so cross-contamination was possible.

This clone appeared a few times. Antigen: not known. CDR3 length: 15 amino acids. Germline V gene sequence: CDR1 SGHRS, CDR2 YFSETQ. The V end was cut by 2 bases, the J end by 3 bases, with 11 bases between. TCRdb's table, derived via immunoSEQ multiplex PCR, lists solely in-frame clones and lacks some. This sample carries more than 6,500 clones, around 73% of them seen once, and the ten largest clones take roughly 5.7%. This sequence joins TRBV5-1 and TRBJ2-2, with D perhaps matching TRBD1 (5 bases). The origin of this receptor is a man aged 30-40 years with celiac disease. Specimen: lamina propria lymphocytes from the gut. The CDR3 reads CASSFPGRDTGELFF. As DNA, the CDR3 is TGCGCCAGCAGCTTTCCAGGGCGCGACACCGGGGAGCTGTTTTTT. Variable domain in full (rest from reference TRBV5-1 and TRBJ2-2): KAGVTQTPRYLIKTRGQQVTLSCSPISGHRSVSWYQQTPGQGLQFLFEYFSETQRNKGNFPGRFSGRQFSNSRSEMNVSTLELGDSALYLCASSFPGRDTGELFFGEGSRLTVL.